This note documents a single TCR beta chain sequence. Its antigen is currently unknown. The data were obtained in a study of lymphopenia after photon versus proton radiotherapy. Overall study results and limits: Oligoclonal CD8+ Temra expansion after nadir drove photon patients' diversity drop. Photon-treated patients lost naive T cells and TCR diversity; proton-treated stayed stable. In patients who died, overall survival fell as post-nadir TCR diversity dropped more.

Only in-frame clones appear in the TCRdb table, and some are missing; sequencing was by immunoSEQ multiplex PCR. The table records over 20,000 clones, roughly 90% of them present only once. Trimming removed 3 bases at V and 3 bases at J, with 20 bases between. The CDR3 sequence is 16 residues long. Germline lookup yields CDR1 SQVTM and CDR2 ANQGSEA. The sample in question was peripheral blood, obtained from a patient treated with proton-based radiotherapy. The chain has TRBV29-1 and TRBJ1-2; D gene ambiguous. This clonotype was obtained from an elderly man with esophageal cancer. The CDR3 nucleotides read TGCAGCGTTGATAGGACCTTTTCCTGGGAATACTATGGCTACACCTTC. It yields the protein CSVDRTFSWEYYGYTF.